These T cell receptor beta chains were read from a single sample in a study of blood T cell repertoires in COVID-19. Sequencing was performed with immunoSEQ multiplex PCR; in TCRdb, only in-frame clones are kept and a portion is missing. Of around 450,000 clones in the sample, about 90% were seen once. The specimen was PBMCs or T cells enriched from blood (not recorded which). These receptors originate from a man aged 18-30 years who had recovered from COVID-19. CDR3s include the opening cysteine and the closing phenylalanine or tryptophan. Fields, in order: V gene, clone size, J gene, D gene, CDR3 DNA, CDR3 protein. A D gene is named only where the DNA matches it firmly. Only some rows state a clone size, as once, few, many or a class for expanded clones.

TRBV9	once	TRBJ2-2	TRBD2	TGTGCCAGCAGCCCATTGGGCGGGAGCGGCGGGGAGCTGTTTTTT	CASSPLGGSGGELFF
TRBV14	NA	TRBJ2-7	NA	TGTGCCAGCAGACCCACAGGTGATTACGAGCAGTACTTC	CASRPTGDYEQYF
TRBV11-2	NA	TRBJ1-1	NA	TGTGCCAGCAGCTTAGGGGGCCGTGGGGCTACTGAAGCTTTCTTT	CASSLGGRGATEAFF
TRBV19	once	TRBJ2-3	NA	TGTGCCAGTACGGAGGGTATGGGGTGGTATTTT	CASTEGMGWYF
TRBV18	NA	TRBJ2-5	NA	TGTGCCAGCTCCTCTGAGCGGCGGTACCAAGAGACCCAGTACTTC	CASSSERRYQETQYF
TRBV5-7	NA	TRBJ1-2	TRBD1	TGTGCCAGCAGCTTTTACAGGGGAACCTATGGCTACACCTTC	CASSFYRGTYGYTF
TRBV3-1/TRBV3-2	NA	TRBJ1-2	NA	TGTGCCAGCAGCCAAGGAGGGATATATGGCTACACCTTC	CASSQGGIYGYTF
TRBV2	NA	TRBJ1-4	TRBD1	TGTGCCAGCAGGGACCGGGACAGTCGTGAAAAACTGTTTTTT	CASRDRDSREKLFF
TRBV27	few	TRBJ1-5	NA	TGTGCCAGCAGTGACCGGGAGGACCCCTATTCGCAGCATTTT	CASSDREDPYSQHF
TRBV30	NA	TRBJ1-5	TRBD1	TGTGCCTGGAGTGGGACAGGGGGGAAGATGCCCCAGCATTTT	CAWSGTGGKMPQHF
TRBV7-9	NA	TRBJ1-2	NA	TGTGCCAGCGGGGACATCGGAGTTGGCTACACCTTC	CASGDIGVGYTF
TRBV10-1	NA	TRBJ1-5	NA	TGCGCCAGCAGCCCGGTGGGGGGGCCCCAGCATTTT	CASSPVGGPQHF